The clone carrying this T cell receptor beta chain was observed a handful of times. No antigen is known for it. Combining a sample-barcoded 5' primer with a J-beta primer mix, a second PCR ran for about 6 to 12 cycles. Per sample, CDR3-containing paired-end reads numbered at least 3 million. TCRdb processed the 5' RACE reads anew with MiXCR; each CDR3 protein has one entry. The sample has approximately 770,000 distinct CDR3 sequences, roughly 60% seen once. These data come from a study of blood T cells in healthy people across ages. Study results and limitations: Naive and antigen-experienced cells could not be conclusively compared, given unsorted PBMCs.

Germline values: CDR1 ENHRY, CDR2 SYGVKD. CDR3 length: 15 amino acids. The rearrangement uses TRBV10-3 and TRBJ2-5, with a weak D call TRBD2 (6 bases). Judging by the DNA end, TRBJ2-7 fits better; the J call may be wrong. Sequencing was done on a sample of blood. This TCR was recovered from a man younger than 40 in good health. The CDR3 spells CAISESTLGEAEQYF. As DNA, the CDR3 is TGTGCCATCAGTGAGTCGACTCTGGGGGAGGCCGAGCAGTACTTC.